This T cell receptor (beta chain) derives from a study of control samples from healthy donors and cancer patients. The germline gives CDR1 SGDLS, CDR2 YYNGEE. This CDR3 is 15 amino acids long. V was cut by 6 bases and J by 6 bases, with 19 bases left in between. Profiled with immunoSEQ multiplex PCR; TCRdb holds only in-frame clones, not every one. The repertoire includes 63,000 or so clones, around nine tenths of them detected once, and around 5.1% sits in the top ten. The source of this sequence is a man in his fifties or sixties with colorectal cancer. Sequencing input: PBMCs. The V and J genes are TRBV9 and TRBJ2-1; a possible D gene is TRBD2 (6 bases). CDR3 region: CASNSDFAGTNEQFF. In nucleotides, the CDR3 is TGTGCCAGCAACTCGGACTTTGCGGGGACCAATGAGCAGTTCTTC. Looking up the rest from reference TRBV9 and TRBJ2-1 gives the full variable domain: DSGVTQTPKHLITATGQRVTLRCSPRSGDLSVYWYQQSLDQGLQFLIQYYNGEERAKGNILERFSAQQFPDLHSELNLSSLELGDSALYFCASNSDFAGTNEQFFGPGTRLTVL.